The 14 T cell receptor beta chains presented below share a single source sample, sequenced in a study of blood T cell repertoires in COVID-19. Sequencing used immunoSEQ multiplex PCR; TCRdb keeps in-frame clones, though not all of them. The profile shows approximately 92,000 clones, around 81% of them singletons. Sequencing used peripheral blood. Every receptor here comes from a man aged 50-60 years who had recovered from COVID-19.

The V and J genes are TRBV4-1 and TRBJ2-6, with 9 bases fitting TRBD1. V lost 4 bases to trimming and J lost 3 bases; unmatched junction nucleotides: 7. The CDR3 has 17 residues. Looked up from germline, CDR1 is MGHRA and CDR2 is YSYEKL. For the CDR3, the DNA is TGCGCCAGCAGCCTTGGGACAGGGAATGGTGGGGCCAACGTCCTGACTTTC. Amino acids: CASSLGTGNGGANVLTF.

This clone was seen only once. This chain connects TRBV4-1 to TRBJ1-5; 7 nucleotides match TRBD1. The germline gives CDR1 MGHRA, CDR2 YSYEKL. This CDR3 is built from 16 residues. V shed 1 base and J 2 bases; nucleotides not matched to a gene: 5. CDR3 loop: CASSQGQGYGNQPQHF. The CDR3 DNA reads TGCGCCAGCAGCCAAGGACAGGGTTATGGCAATCAGCCCCAGCATTTT.

This clone appeared a single time. The gene calls are TRBV28 and TRBJ2-3, with 10 bases aligning to TRBD1. J was trimmed by 1 base and V by 4 bases; bases with no gene match: 5. From germline, CDR1 is MDHEN and CDR2 SYDVKM. This CDR3 comprises 16 residues. The CDR3 sequence is CASSYSTGGGTDTQYF. CDR3 coding DNA: TGTGCCAGCAGTTATTCGACAGGGGGCGGCACAGATACGCAGTATTTT.

This sequence joins TRBV9 and TRBJ2-1; 9 bases agree with TRBD1. The CDR3 extends over 15 amino acids. With 4 bases clipped from V and 7 bases from J, the junction kept 9 bases outside the gene matches. Germline V gene data show CDR1 as SGDLS and CDR2 as YYNGEE. The CDR3 nucleotides are TGTGCCAGCAGCCCTGCGACCGGGACAGGGAATGAGCAGTTCTTC. The encoded protein is CASSPATGTGNEQFF.

The chain has TRBV7-8 and TRBJ2-3, with TRBD1 matching 7 bases. V lost 4 bases and J lost 5; bases outside the gene matches: 9. This CDR3 region has 15 residues. The germline V gene has CDR1 SGHVS and CDR2 FQNEAQ. The CDR3 coding sequence is TGTGCCAGCAGCTACCTATTAAACAGGGGAGATACGCAGTATTTT. It codes for CASSYLLNRGDTQYF.

This clone occurred once. J is TRBJ2-2 and V is TRBV5-6; D may be TRBD2 (5 bases). The CDR3 is made up of 16 amino acids. Germline values: CDR1 SGHDT, CDR2 YYEEEE. V dropped 1 base and J dropped 3 bases, with 13 bases sitting between them. The CDR3 reads CASSLSVKRDTGELFF. The DNA for the CDR3 is TGTGCCAGCAGCTTGTCCGTCAAGAGGGACACCGGGGAGCTGTTTTTT. Looking up the rest from reference TRBV5-6 and TRBJ2-2 gives the full variable domain: DAGVTQSPTHLIKTRGQQVTLRCSPKSGHDTVSWYQQALGQGPQFIFQYYEEEERQRGNFPDRFSGHQFPNYSSELNVNALLLGDSALYLCASSLSVKRDTGELFFGEGSRLTVL.

The chain has TRBV2 and TRBJ1-1; 8 nucleotides match TRBD1. Germline V lookup: CDR1 SNHLY, CDR2 FYNNEI. This CDR3 contains 15 residues. J gave up 0 bases and V 8 bases, and 8 bases lay outside the gene matches. The CDR3 nucleotides are TGTGCCAGCGGGACAGGTACACGGGTGAACACTGAAGCTTTCTTT. It yields the protein CASGTGTRVNTEAFF.

The CDR3 region is CASTPQGSAGNTIYF. The CDR3 DNA reads TGCGCCAGCACCCCACAGGGTTCCGCTGGAAACACCATATATTTT. J is TRBJ1-3 and V is TRBV5-1; D is possibly TRBD1 (6 bases). Germline CDR1 reads SGHRS; CDR2 reads YFSETQ. V lost 6 bases to trimming and J lost 2 bases, with 15 bases between them. The CDR3 is 15 amino acids.

V and J are TRBV5-6 and TRBJ2-1; the match to TRBD2 covers 11 bases. The CDR3 has 18 amino acids. With 1 base clipped from V and 4 bases from J, the junction kept 10 bases outside the gene matches. The germline gives CDR1 SGHDT, CDR2 YYEEEE. CDR3 residues: CASSLLGSGRAVYNEQFF. As DNA, the CDR3 is TGTGCCAGCAGCTTGCTTGGTAGCGGGAGGGCTGTTTACAATGAGCAGTTCTTC.

CDR3 amino acids: CASSMGPGAYGYTF. As DNA, the CDR3 is TGTGCCAGTAGTATGGGTCCGGGAGCCTATGGCTACACCTTC. The rearrangement joins TRBV19 to TRBJ1-2, with D unresolved. CDR1 LNHDA and CDR2 SQIVND come from the germline V gene (reference sequence). Trimming stripped 3 bases from V and 4 bases from J, with 12 bases between. This CDR3 has 14 amino acids.

The rearrangement links TRBV18 to TRBJ2-5; D uncertain. Germline V gives CDR1 KGHSH, CDR2 LQKENI. The CDR3 contains 14 residues. V was shortened by 1 base and J by 0 bases, with 6 bases between the two germline ends. CDR3 in DNA: TGTGCCAGCTCACCACGGCAGGACCAAGAGACCCAGTACTTC. As protein: CASSPRQDQETQYF. Based on the CDR3 plus reference TRBV18 and TRBJ2-5, the full variable domain is NAGVMQNPRHLVRRRGQEARLRCSPMKGHSHVYWYRQLPEEGLKFMVYLQKENIIDESGMPKERFSAEFPKEGPSILRIQQVVRGDSAAYFCASSPRQDQETQYFGPGTRLLVL.

This clone was seen a few times. The rearrangement links TRBV7-2 to TRBJ2-7; the D gene is possibly TRBD1 (6 bases). Germline lookup yields CDR1 SGHTA and CDR2 FQGNSA. The CDR3 sequence is 15 residues long. Trimming pared 1 base from V and 2 bases from J, leaving 12 bases between. Written as DNA, the CDR3 is TGTGCCAGCAGCTTAGGGACAGCGAGCACCTACGAGCAGTACTTC. It specifies CASSLGTASTYEQYF.

The rearrangement joins TRBV7-3 to TRBJ2-7; TRBD1 might be the D (7 bases). The germline V gene has CDR1 SGHTA and CDR2 FQGTGA. The CDR3 sequence is 13 residues long. V shed 5 bases and J shed 3 bases, with 11 bases lying between them. The CDR3 DNA follows: TGTGCCAGCAGCCGGGGGACAGACTACGAGCAGTACTTC. Translation gives CASSRGTDYEQYF.

Only one count was recorded for this clone. Here the CDR3 reads CASSDVLTAQPQHF. The CDR3 DNA follows: TGTGCCAGCAGTGACGTCCTGACTGCGCAGCCCCAGCATTTT. V gene TRBV6-4 combines with J gene TRBJ1-5; D is ambiguous. Germline CDR1 MRHNA, CDR2 SNTAGT. The CDR3 has 14 residues. V was clipped by 2 bases and J by 7 bases, with 12 bases between them.